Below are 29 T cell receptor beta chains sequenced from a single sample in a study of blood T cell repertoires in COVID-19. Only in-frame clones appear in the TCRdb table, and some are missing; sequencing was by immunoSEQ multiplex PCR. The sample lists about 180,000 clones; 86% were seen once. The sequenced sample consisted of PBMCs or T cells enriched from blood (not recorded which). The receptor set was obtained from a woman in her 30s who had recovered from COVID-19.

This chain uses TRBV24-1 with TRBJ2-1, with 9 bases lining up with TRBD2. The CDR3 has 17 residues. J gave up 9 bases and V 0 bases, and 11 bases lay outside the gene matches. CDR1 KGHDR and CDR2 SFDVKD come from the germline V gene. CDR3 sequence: CATSDLAPGTSFGEQFF. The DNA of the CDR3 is TGTGCCACCAGTGATTTGGCCCCCGGGACTAGCTTCGGTGAGCAGTTCTTC.

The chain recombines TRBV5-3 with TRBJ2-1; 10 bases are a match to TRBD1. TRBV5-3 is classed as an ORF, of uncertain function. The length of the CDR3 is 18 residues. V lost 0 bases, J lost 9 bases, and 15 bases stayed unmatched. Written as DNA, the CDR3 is TGTGCCAGAAGCTTGGCCGCCCCGGGGACAGGGGTGTTAGGTGAGCAGTTCTTC. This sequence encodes CARSLAAPGTGVLGEQFF.

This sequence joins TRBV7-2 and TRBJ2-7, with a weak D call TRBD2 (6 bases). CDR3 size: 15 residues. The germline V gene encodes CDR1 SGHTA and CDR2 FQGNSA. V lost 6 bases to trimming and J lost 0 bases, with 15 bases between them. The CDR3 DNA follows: TGTGCCAGCAGTTCCGTCGGAGGGAGCTCCTACGAGCAGTACTTC. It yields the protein CASSSVGGSSYEQYF.

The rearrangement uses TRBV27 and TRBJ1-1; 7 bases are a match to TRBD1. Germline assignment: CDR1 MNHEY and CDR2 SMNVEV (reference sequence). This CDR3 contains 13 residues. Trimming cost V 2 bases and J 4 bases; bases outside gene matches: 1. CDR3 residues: CASSLRQGTEAFF. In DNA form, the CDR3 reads TGTGCCAGCAGTTTACGACAGGGCACTGAAGCTTTCTTT.

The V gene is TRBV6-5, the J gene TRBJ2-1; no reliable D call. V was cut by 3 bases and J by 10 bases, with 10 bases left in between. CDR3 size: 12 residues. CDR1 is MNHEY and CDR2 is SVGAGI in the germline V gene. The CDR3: CASSYTMYEQFF. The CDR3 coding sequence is TGTGCCAGCAGTTATACTATGTACGAGCAGTTCTTC.

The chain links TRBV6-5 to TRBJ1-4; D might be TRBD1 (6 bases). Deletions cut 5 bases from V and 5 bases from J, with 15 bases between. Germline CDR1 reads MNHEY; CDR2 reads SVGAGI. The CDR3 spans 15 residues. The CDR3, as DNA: TGTGCCAGCAGTCAGGGTCAGGGGCTGAATGAAAAACTGTTTTTT. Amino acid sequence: CASSQGQGLNEKLFF.

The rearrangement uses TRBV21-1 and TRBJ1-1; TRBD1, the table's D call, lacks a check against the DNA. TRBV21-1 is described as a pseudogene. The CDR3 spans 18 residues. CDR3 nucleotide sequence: TGTGCCAGCAGCGCCCTTAGGTCGACCGGGACAGGGAACACTGAAGCTTTCTTT. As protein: CASSALRSTGTGNTEAFF.

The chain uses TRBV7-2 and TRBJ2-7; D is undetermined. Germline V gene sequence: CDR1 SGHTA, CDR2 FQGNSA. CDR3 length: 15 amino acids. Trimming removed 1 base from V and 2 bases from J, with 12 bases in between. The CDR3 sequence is CASSLGRTAAYEQYF. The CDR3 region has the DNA TGTGCCAGCAGCTTAGGGCGAACAGCTGCCTACGAGCAGTACTTC.

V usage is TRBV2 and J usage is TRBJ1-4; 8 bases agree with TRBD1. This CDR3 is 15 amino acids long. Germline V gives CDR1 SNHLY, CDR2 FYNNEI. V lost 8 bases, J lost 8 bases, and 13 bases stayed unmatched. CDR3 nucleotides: TGTGCCAGCCTCGGACAGGGCCTGGGTGGAGAAAAACTGTTTTTT. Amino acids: CASLGQGLGGEKLFF.

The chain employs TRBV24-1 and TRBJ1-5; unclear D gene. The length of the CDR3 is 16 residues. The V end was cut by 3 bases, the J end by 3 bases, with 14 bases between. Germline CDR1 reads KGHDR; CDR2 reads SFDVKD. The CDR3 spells CATSDNRVGNNQPQHF. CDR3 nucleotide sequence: TGTGCCACCAGTGATAACAGAGTGGGTAACAATCAGCCCCAGCATTTT.

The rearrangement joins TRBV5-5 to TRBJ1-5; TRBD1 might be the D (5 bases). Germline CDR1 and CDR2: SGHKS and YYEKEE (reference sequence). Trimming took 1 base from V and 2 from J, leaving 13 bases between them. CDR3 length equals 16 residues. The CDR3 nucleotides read TGTGCCAGCAGCTTGACCAGGGTAGGTGGCAATCAGCCCCAGCATTTT. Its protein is CASSLTRVGGNQPQHF.

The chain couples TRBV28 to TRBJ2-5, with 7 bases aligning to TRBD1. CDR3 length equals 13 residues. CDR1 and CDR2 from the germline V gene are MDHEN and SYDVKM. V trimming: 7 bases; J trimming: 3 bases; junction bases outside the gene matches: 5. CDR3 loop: CASIRGGKETQYF. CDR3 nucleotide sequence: TGTGCCAGCATAAGAGGGGGCAAAGAGACCCAGTACTTC.

The CDR3 coding sequence is TGTGCCAGCAGTGATCGACAGGACTCCTACGAGCAGTACTTC. Translating gives CASSDRQDSYEQYF. V and J are TRBV25-1 and TRBJ2-7; tentatively, D is TRBD1 (6 bases). V was shortened by 3 bases and J by 0 bases, with 9 bases between the two germline ends. Germline lookup yields CDR1 MGHDK and CDR2 SYGVNS. This CDR3 is built from 14 residues.

Here the CDR3 reads CASFWDSQETQYF. CDR3 DNA: TGCGCCAGCTTCTGGGACAGCCAAGAGACCCAGTACTTC. The gene calls are TRBV5-1 and TRBJ2-5, with TRBD1 matching 7 bases. Germline V CDR1 and CDR2: SGHRS, YFSETQ. CDR3 length: 13 residues. J gave up 1 base and V 7 bases, and 4 bases lay outside the gene matches.

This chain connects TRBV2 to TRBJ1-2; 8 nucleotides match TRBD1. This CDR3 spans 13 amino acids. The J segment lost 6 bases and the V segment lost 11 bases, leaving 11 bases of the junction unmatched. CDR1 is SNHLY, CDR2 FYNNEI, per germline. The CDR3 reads CASETGVIHGYTF. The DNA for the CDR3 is TGTGCCTCCGAGACAGGGGTTATTCATGGCTACACCTTC.

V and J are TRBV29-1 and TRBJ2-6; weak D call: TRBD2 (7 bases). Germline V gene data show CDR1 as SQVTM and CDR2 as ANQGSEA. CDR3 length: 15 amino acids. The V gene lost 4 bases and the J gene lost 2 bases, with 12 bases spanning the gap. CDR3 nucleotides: TGCAGCGTTGGAAGGGGGGGCGCTGGGGCCAACGTCCTGACTTTC. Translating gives CSVGRGGAGANVLTF.

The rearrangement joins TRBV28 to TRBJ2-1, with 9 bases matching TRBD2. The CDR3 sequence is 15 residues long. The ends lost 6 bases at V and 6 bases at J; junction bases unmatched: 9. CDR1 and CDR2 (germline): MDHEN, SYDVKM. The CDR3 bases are TGTGCCAGCAGCCCCTTGGTAGCGGGAGCCAATGAGCAGTTCTTC. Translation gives CASSPLVAGANEQFF.

The CDR3 coding sequence is TGTGCCAGCAGCCTGACAGGTGCCGGGGCCAACGTCCTGACTTTC. It encodes CASSLTGAGANVLTF. The V and J genes are TRBV11-2 and TRBJ2-6, with a weak D call TRBD1 (6 bases). Germline assignment: CDR1 SGHAT and CDR2 FQNNGV. The V and J ends lost 5 bases and 4 bases respectively, with 12 bases between them. The CDR3 loop spans 15 amino acids.

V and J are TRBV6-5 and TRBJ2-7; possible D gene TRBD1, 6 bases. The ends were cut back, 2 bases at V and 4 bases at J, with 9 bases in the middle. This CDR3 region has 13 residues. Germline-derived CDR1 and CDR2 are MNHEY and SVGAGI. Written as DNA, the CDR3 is TGTGCCAGCAGTTACGCTACAGGGTACGAGCAGTACTTC. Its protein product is CASSYATGYEQYF.

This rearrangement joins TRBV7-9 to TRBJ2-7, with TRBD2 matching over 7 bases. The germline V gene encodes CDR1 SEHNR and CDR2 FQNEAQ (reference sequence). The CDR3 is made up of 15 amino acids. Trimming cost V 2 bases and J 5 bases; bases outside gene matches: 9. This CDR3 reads CASSLSSGDYHEQYF. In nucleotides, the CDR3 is TGTGCCAGCAGCTTATCTAGCGGAGACTACCACGAGCAGTACTTC.

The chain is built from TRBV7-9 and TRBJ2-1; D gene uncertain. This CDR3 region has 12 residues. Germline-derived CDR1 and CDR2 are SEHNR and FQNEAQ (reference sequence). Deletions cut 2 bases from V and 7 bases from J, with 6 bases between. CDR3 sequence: CASSLIHNEQFF. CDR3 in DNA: TGTGCCAGCAGCTTAATCCATAATGAGCAGTTCTTC.

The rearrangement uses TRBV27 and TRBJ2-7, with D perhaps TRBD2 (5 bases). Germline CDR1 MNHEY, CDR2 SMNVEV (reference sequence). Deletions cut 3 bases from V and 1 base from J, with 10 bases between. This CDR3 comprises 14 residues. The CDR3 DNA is TGTGCCAGCAGTTTGAGGGCGAAATCCTACGAGCAGTACTTC. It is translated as CASSLRAKSYEQYF.

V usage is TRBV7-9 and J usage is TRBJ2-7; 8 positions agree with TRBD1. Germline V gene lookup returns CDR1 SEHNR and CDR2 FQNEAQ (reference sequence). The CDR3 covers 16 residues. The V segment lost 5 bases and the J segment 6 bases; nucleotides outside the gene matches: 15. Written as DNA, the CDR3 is TGTGCCAGCAGCCCGAGGCCCAGGGGGCAGGTATTCGAGCAGTACTTC. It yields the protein CASSPRPRGQVFEQYF.

CDR3: CASSPGWTGELFF. The CDR3 bases are TGTGCCAGCAGTCCAGGTTGGACCGGGGAGCTGTTTTTT. This rearrangement joins TRBV6-5 to TRBJ2-2, with no clear D. The V and J ends lost 5 bases and 5 bases respectively, with 9 bases between them. CDR1 is MNHEY, CDR2 SVGAGI, per germline. CDR3 length: 13 residues.

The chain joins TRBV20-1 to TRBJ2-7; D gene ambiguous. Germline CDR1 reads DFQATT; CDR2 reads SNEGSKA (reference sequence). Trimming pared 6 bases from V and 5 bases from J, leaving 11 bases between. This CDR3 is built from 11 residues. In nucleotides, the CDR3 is TGCAGTGCAGCATTAGAAGACGAGCAGTACTTC. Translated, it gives CSAALEDEQYF.

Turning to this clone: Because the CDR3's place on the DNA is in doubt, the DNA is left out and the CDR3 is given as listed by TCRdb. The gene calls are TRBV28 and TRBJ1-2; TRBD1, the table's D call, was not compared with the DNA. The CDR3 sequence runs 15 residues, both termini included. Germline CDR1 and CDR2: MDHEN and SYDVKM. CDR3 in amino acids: CASSSSGQGLTGYTF.

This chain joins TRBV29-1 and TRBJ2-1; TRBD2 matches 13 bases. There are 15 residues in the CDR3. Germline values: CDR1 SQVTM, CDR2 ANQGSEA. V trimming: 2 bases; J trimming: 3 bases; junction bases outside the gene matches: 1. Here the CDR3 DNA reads TGCAGCGTTGAACGGACTAGCGGGAGCTACAATGAGCAGTTCTTC. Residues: CSVERTSGSYNEQFF.

CDR3 coding DNA: TGTGCCAGCAGTTTAAACAGACAAGAGACCCAGTACTTC. It encodes CASSLNRQETQYF. The chain links TRBV12-3 or TRBV12-4 to TRBJ2-5; unclear D gene. The CDR3 covers 13 residues. V lost 2 bases, J lost 2 bases, and 6 bases lay in between.

CDR3 DNA: TGTGCCAGCAGTTCTGTCCTGCGAAGAGGGCCTAGGAGCGTCGATACGCAGTATTTT. Protein product: CASSSVLRRGPRSVDTQYF. The chain recombines TRBV28 with TRBJ2-3; D may be TRBD2 (5 bases). The CDR3 totals 19 residues. Germline V gene data show CDR1 as MDHEN and CDR2 as SYDVKM. V lost 4 bases and J lost 6, with 29 bases in between.